This TCR beta chain was recovered during a study of blood T cell repertoires in COVID-19. The CDR3 covers 11 residues. V was pared by 4 bases and J by 6 bases, with 7 bases between. CDR1 MDHEN and CDR2 SYDVKM come from the germline V gene. The table came from immunoSEQ multiplex PCR; TCRdb's copy has only in-frame clones and leaves some out. Of fewer than 300,000 clones listed, 75% to 95% are singletons. The chain combines TRBV28 with TRBJ2-7, with D unclear. This sequence was found in a woman under 40 who had recovered from COVID-19. The sequenced sample consisted of PBMCs or T cells enriched from blood (not recorded which). The CDR3 region is CASSWLSEQYF. DNA of the CDR3: TGTGCCAGCAGTTGGTTGAGCGAGCAGTACTTC.